This T cell receptor (beta chain) was profiled in a study of T cells expressing NK-cell markers. On the study more broadly: Among the eight sequenced donors, seven tested HCMV-seropositive and one tested seronegative. Regarding the study as a whole: HCMV specificity of the expanded NKG2C+ T cell clones was not established.

Libraries used 5'RACE template switching adding universal primer site and UMIs. TCRdb reworked the 5' RACE reads into one entry per CDR3 protein, no DNA. The table lists some 140,000 distinct CDR3 sequences. A note on this clonotype: Its antigen is currently unknown.

This TCR was sampled from a woman aged 50 to 60 in good health. Sequenced sample: blood T cells: a sorted CD56 or NKG2C T cell subset, CD4+ or CD8+ T cells, or bulk PBMC T cells (not recorded which).

The CDR3 loop reads CASSLVLNEQFF. V usage is TRBV13 and J usage is TRBJ2-1. CDR1 is PRHDT and CDR2 is FYEKMQ in the germline V gene (reference sequence). The CDR3 runs 12 residues.